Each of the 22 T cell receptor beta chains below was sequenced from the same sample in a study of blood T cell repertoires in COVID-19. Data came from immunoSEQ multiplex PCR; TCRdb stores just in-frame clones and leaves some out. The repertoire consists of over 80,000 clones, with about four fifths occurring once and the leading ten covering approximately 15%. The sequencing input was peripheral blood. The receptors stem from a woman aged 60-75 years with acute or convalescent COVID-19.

The CDR3 DNA is TGTGCCAGCAGTTTATCCGCTGCAGGGAACTATGGCTACACCTTC. The encoded protein is CASSLSAAGNYGYTF. The V call is TRBV28, the J call TRBJ1-2; perhaps TRBD1 as D (5 bases). The V and J ends lost 1 base and 2 bases respectively, with 11 bases between them. The V gene's germline CDR1 is MDHEN and CDR2 SYDVKM. The CDR3 extends over 15 amino acids.

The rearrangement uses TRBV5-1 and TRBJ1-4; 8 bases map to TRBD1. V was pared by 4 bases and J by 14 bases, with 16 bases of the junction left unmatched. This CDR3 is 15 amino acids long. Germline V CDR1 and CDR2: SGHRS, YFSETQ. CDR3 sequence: CASSALPGQVGLLFF. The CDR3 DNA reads TGCGCCAGCAGCGCCCTCCCGGGACAGGTGGGACTTCTGTTTTTT.

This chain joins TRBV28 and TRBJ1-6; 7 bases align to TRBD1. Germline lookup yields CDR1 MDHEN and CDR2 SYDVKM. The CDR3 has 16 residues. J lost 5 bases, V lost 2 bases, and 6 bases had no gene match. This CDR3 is CASSLMAGGNNSPLHF. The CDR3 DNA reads TGTGCCAGCAGTTTAATGGCAGGGGGAAATAATTCACCCCTCCACTTT.

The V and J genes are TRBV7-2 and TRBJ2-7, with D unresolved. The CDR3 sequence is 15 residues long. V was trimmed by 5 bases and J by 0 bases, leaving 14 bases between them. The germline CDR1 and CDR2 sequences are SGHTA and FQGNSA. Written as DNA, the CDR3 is TGTGCCAGCAGCCGGATGGCGGTGGGCTCCTACGAGCAGTACTTC. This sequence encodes CASSRMAVGSYEQYF.

The CDR3 region is CSVGARKVEGYEQYF. DNA of the CDR3: TGCAGCGTTGGAGCCAGGAAGGTGGAGGGCTACGAGCAGTACTTC. The chain couples TRBV29-1 to TRBJ2-7, with D possibly matching TRBD2 (6 bases). The CDR3 runs 15 residues. The V end was cut by 4 bases, the J end by 3 bases, with 19 bases between. Germline V gene data show CDR1 as SQVTM and CDR2 as ANQGSEA.

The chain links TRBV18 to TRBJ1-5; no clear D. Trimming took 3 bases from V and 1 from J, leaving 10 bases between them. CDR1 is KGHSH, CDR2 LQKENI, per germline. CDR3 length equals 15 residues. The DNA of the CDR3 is TGTGCCAGCTCACCGCGAGGGTTAAGCAATCAGCCCCAGCATTTT. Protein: CASSPRGLSNQPQHF.

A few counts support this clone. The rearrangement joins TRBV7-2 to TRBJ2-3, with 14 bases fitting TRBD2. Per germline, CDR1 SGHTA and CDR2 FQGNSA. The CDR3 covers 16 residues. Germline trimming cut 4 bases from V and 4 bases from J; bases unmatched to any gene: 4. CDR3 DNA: TGTGCCAGCAGCTCTCGACTAGCGGGAGGGGCAGATACGCAGTATTTT. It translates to CASSSRLAGGADTQYF.

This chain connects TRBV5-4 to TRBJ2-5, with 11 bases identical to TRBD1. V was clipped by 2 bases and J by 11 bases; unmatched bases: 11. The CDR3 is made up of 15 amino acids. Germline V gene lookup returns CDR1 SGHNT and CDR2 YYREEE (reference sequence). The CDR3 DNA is TGTGCCAGCAGCTTATCCCCGGGACAGGGGGGTGTGCAGTACTTC. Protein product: CASSLSPGQGGVQYF.

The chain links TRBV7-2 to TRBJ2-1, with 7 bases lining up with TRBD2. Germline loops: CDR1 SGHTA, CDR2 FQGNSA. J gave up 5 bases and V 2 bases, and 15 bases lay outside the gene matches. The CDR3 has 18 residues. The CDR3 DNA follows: TGTGCCAGCAGCTTACGAATTAGCGGGCCCCCTCCAGACAATGAGCAGTTCTTC. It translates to CASSLRISGPPPDNEQFF. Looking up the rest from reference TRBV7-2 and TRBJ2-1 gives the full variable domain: GAGVSQSPSNKVTEKGKDVELRCDPISGHTALYWYRQSLGQGLEFLIYFQGNSAPDKSGLPSDRFSAERTGGSVSTLTIQRTQQEDSAVYLCASSLRISGPPPDNEQFFGPGTRLTVL.

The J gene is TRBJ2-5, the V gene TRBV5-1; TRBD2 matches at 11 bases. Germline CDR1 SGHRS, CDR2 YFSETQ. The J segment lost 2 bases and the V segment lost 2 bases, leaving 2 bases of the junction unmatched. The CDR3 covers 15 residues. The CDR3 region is CASSFGTSGQETQYF. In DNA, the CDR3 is TGCGCCAGCAGCTTTGGGACTAGCGGACAAGAGACCCAGTACTTC.

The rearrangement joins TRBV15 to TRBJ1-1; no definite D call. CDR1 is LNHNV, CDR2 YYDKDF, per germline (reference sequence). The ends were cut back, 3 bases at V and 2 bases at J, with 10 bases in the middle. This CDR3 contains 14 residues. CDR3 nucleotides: TGTGCCACCAGCAGCTACCGACATAACACTGAAGCTTTCTTT. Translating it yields CATSSYRHNTEAFF.

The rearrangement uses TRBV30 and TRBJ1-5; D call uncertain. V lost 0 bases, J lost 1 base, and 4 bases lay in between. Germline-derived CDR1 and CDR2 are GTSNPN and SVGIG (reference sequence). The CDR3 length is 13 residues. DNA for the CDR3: TGTGCCTGGAGTGTGCTAAGCAATCAGCCCCAGCATTTT. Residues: CAWSVLSNQPQHF.

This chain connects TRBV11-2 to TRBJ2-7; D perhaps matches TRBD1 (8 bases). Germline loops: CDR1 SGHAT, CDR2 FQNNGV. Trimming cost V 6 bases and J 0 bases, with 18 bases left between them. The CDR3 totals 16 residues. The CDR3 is CASRHRTGRVSYEQYF. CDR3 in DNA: TGTGCCAGCAGACATCGGACAGGGAGGGTCTCCTACGAGCAGTACTTC.

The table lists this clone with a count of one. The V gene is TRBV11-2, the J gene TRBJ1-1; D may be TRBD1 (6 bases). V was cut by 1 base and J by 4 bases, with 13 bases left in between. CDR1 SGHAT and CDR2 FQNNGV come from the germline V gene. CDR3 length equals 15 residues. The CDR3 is CASSLAAGAGTEAFF. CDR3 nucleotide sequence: TGTGCCAGCAGCTTAGCGGCAGGGGCTGGCACTGAAGCTTTCTTT.

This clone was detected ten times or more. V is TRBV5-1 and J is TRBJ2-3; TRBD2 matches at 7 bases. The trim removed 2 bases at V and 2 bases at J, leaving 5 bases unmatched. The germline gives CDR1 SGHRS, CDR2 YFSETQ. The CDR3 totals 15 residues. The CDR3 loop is CASSFGGGNTDTQYF. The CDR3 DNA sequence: TGCGCCAGCAGCTTTGGCGGGGGAAACACAGATACGCAGTATTTT.

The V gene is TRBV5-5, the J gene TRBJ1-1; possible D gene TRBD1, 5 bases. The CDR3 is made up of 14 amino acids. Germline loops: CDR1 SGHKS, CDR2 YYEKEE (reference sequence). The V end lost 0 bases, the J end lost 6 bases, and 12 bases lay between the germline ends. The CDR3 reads CASSLDPGVAEAFF. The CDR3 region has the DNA TGTGCCAGCAGCTTGGATCCGGGGGTGGCTGAAGCTTTCTTT.

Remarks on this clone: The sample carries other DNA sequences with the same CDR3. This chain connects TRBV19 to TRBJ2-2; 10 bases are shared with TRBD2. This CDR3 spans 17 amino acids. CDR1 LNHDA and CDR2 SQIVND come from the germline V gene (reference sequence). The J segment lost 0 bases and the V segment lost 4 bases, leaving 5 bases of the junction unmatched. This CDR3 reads CASSRPSGGANTGELFF. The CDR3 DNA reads TGTGCCAGTAGTAGGCCCAGCGGGGGGGCGAACACCGGGGAGCTGTTTTTT. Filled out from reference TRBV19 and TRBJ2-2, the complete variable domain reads DGGITQSPKYLFRKEGQNVTLSCEQNLNHDAMYWYRQDPGQGLRLIYYSQIVNDFQKGDIAEGYSVSREKKESFPLTVTSAQKNPTAFYLCASSRPSGGANTGELFFGEGSRLTVL.

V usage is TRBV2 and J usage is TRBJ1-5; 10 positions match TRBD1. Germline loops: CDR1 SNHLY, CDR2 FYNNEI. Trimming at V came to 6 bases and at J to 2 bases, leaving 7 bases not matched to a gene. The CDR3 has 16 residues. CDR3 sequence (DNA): TGTGCCAGCAGGACAGGGGGCGCATTTGGCAATCAGCCCCAGCATTTT. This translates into CASRTGGAFGNQPQHF.

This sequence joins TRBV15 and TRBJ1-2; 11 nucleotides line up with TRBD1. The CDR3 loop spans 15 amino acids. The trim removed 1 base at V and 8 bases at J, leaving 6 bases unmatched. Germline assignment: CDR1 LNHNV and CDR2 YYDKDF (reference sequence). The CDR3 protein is CATSRGGQGAGGYTF. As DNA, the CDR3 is TGTGCCACCAGCAGAGGAGGACAGGGGGCAGGGGGCTACACCTTC.

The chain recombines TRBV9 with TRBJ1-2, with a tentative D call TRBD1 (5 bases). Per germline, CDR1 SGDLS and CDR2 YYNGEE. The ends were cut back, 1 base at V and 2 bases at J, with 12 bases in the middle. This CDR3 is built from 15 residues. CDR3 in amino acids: CASSVSGIGNYGYTF. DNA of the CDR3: TGTGCCAGCAGCGTATCAGGGATAGGGAACTATGGCTACACCTTC.

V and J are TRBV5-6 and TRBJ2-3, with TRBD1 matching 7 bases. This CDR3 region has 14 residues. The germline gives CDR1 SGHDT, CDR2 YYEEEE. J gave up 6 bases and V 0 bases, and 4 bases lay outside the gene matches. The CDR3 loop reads CASSLGQGADTQYF. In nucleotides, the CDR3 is TGTGCCAGCAGCTTGGGACAGGGAGCGGATACGCAGTATTTT.

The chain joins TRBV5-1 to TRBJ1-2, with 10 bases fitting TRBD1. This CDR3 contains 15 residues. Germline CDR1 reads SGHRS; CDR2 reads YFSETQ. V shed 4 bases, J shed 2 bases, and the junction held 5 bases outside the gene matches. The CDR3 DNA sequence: TGCGCCAGCAGCGATCCGGGACAGGGGAACTATGGCTACACCTTC. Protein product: CASSDPGQGNYGYTF.